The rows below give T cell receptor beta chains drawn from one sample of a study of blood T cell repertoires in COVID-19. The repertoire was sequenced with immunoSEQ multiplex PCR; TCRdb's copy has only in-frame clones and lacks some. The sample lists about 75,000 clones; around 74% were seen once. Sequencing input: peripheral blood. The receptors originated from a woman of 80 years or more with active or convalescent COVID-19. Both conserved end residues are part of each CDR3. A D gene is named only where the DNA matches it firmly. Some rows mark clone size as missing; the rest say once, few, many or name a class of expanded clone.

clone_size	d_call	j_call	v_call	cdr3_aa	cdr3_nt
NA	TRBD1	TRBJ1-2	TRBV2	CASRPRTGGSGYTF	TGTGCCAGCAGACCACGGACAGGGGGGAGCGGCTACACCTTC
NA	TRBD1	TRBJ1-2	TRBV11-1	CASSPRQGSYGYTF	TGTGCCAGCAGCCCACGACAGGGTTCGTATGGCTACACCTTC
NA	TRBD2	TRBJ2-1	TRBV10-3	CAIRGLTGGNNEQFF	TGTGCCATCAGGGGACTAACGGGAGGAAACAATGAGCAGTTCTTC
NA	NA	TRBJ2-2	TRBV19	CASSISGPDTGELFF	TGTGCCAGTAGTATTTCTGGTCCGGACACCGGGGAGCTGTTTTTT
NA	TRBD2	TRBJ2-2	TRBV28	CASSGPGLAGLWNTGELFF	TGTGCCAGCAGCGGTCCGGGACTAGCGGGACTCTGGAACACCGGGGAGCTGTTTTTT
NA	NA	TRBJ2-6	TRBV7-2	CASSQSPSGANVLTF	TGTGCCAGCAGCCAGTCCCCCTCTGGGGCCAACGTCCTGACTTTC
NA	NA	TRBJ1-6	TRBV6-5	CASSYRVSYNSPLHF	TGTGCCAGCAGTTATCGGGTATCTTATAATTCACCCCTCCACTTT
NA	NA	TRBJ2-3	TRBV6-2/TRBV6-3	CASSYGRGFTDTQYF	TGTGCCAGCAGTTACGGACGAGGGTTTACGGATACGCAGTATTTT
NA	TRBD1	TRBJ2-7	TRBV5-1	CASSSMTGGEQYF	TGCGCCAGCAGCTCCATGACAGGGGGCGAGCAGTACTTC
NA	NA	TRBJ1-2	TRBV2	CASSDDRPFAYGYTF	TGTGCCAGCAGTGACGACAGACCCTTTGCCTATGGCTACACCTTC
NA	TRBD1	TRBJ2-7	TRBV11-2	CASSQTGTGLREQYF	TGTGCCAGCAGCCAAACCGGGACAGGCCTGCGCGAGCAGTACTTC
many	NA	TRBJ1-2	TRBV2	CASKPGYYTF	TGTGCCAGCAAGCCGGGTTACTACACCTTC
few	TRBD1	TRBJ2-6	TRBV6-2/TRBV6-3	CASSATGSGANVLTF	TGTGCCAGCAGTGCGACAGGGTCTGGGGCCAACGTCCTGACTTTC
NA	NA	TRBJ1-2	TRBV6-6	CASSYRGGYTF	TGTGCCAGCAGTTATCGGGGTGGCTACACCTTC
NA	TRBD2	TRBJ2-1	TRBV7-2	CASSPQPAGAYNEQFF	TGTGCCAGCAGCCCGCAGCCGGCGGGAGCCTACAATGAGCAGTTCTTC
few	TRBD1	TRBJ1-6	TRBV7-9	CASRPPGQGVADNSPLHF	TGTGCCAGCAGACCACCGGGACAGGGGGTTGCGGATAATTCACCCCTCCACTTT
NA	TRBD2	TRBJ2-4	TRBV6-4	CASSPSGSISKNIQYF	TGTGCCAGCAGTCCTAGCGGGAGTATTTCCAAAAACATTCAGTACTTC
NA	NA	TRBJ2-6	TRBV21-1	CASSIRGSCTRKFSGANVLTF	TGTGCCAGCAGCATACGGGGGTCGTGCACTCGCAAATTCTCTGGGGCCAACGTCCTGACTTTC
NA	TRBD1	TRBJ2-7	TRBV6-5	CASSYGTGNFAYEQYF	TGTGCCAGCAGTTACGGGACAGGGAATTTCGCGTACGAGCAGTACTTC
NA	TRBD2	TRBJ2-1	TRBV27	CASHSSGIYNEQFF	TGTGCCAGCCATTCTAGCGGGATATACAATGAGCAGTTCTTC
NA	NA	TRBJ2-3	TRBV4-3	CASSQGPGGAFLTDTQYF	TGCGCCAGCAGCCAAGGACCTGGCGGAGCTTTTCTAACAGATACGCAGTATTTT
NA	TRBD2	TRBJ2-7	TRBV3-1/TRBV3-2	CASSQVGGSVLSEQYF	TGTGCCAGCAGCCAAGTGGGGGGGAGCGTTCTCTCCGAGCAGTACTTC
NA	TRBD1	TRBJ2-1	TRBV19	CASSMAGGAFNEQFF	TGTGCCAGTAGTATGGCAGGGGGCGCTTTTAATGAGCAGTTCTTC
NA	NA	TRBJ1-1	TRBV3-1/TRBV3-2	CASSQVIGRGAFF	TGTGCCAGCAGCCAAGTTATTGGACGAGGGGCTTTCTTT
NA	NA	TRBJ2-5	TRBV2	CASTLALQETQYF	TGTGCCAGTACTCTAGCGCTGCAAGAGACCCAGTACTTC
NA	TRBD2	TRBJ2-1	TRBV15	CATSAGLGGPDNEQFF	TGTGCCACCAGCGCGGGGTTGGGAGGGCCTGACAATGAGCAGTTCTTC
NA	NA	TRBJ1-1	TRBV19	CASTRTGKDFF	TGTGCCAGTACAAGAACAGGGAAGGATTTCTTT
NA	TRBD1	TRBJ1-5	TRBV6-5	CASHYRTGLKPQHF	TGTGCCAGCCATTACCGGACAGGGCTTAAGCCCCAGCATTTT
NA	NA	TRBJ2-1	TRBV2	CASSEGLSSYNEQFF	TGTGCCAGCAGCGAGGGACTGAGCTCCTACAATGAGCAGTTCTTC
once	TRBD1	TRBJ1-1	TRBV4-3	CASSQTGTDAKEAFF	TGCGCCAGCAGCCAAACCGGGACAGATGCTAAGGAAGCTTTCTTT
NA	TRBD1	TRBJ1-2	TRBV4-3	CASSQGQGRYGYTF	TGCGCCAGCAGCCAAGGACAGGGGCGCTATGGCTACACCTTC
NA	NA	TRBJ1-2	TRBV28	CASRLLTGGYTF	TGTGCCAGCAGGTTACTTACGGGAGGCTACACCTTC
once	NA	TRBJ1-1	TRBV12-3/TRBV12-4	CASSKRLEAFF	TGTGCCAGCAGTAAGAGGTTAGAAGCTTTCTTT
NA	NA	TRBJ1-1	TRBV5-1	CASSLVGRVTEAFF	TGCGCCAGCAGCTTGGTCGGGAGGGTCACTGAAGCTTTCTTT
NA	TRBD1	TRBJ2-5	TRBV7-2	CASSQNRGETQYF	TGTGCCAGCAGCCAAAACAGGGGGGAGACCCAGTACTTC
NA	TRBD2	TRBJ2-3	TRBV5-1	CASSLRGGVADTQYF	TGCGCCAGCAGCTTGCGGGGGGGCGTGGCAGATACGCAGTATTTT
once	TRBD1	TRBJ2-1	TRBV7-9	CASRSQGSGEQFF	TGTGCCAGCAGATCACAGGGGTCAGGTGAGCAGTTCTTC